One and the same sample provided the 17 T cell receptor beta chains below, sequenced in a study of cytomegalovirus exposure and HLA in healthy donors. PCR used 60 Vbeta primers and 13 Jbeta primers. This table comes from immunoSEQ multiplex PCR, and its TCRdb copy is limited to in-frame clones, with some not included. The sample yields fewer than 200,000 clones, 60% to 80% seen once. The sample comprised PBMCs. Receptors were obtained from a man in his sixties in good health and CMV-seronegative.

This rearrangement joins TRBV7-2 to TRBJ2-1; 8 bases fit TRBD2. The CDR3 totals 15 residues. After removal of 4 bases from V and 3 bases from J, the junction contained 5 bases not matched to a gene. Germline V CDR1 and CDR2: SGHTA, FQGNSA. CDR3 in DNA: TGTGCCAGCAGCTCAAACGGGGGGGACTACAATGAGCAGTTCTTC. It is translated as CASSSNGGDYNEQFF.

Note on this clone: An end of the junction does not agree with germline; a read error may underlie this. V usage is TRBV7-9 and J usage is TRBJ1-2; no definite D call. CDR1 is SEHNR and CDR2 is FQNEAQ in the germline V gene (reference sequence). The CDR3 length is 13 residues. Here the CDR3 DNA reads TGTTCCAGCAGCTTCGGGTTGGGCTATGGCTACACCTTC. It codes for CSSSFGLGYGYTF.

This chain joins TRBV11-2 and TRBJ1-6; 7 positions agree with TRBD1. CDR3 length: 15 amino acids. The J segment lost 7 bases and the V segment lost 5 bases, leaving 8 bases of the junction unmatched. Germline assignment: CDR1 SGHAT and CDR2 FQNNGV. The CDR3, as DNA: TGTGCCAGCAGCCTAAAGGGGGCTCGGAATTCACCCCTCCACTTT. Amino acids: CASSLKGARNSPLHF.

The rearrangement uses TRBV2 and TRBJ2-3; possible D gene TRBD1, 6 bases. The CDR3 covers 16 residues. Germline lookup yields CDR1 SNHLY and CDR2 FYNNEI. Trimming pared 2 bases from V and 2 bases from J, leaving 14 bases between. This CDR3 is CASSELPGTLTDTQYF. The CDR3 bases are TGTGCCAGCAGTGAATTACCCGGGACACTCACAGATACGCAGTATTTT.

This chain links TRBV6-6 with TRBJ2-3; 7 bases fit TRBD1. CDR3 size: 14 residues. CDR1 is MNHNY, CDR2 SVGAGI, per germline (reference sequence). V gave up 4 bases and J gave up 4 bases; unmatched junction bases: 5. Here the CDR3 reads CASSFRQGPDTQYF. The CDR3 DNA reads TGTGCCAGCAGTTTTCGACAGGGTCCAGATACGCAGTATTTT.

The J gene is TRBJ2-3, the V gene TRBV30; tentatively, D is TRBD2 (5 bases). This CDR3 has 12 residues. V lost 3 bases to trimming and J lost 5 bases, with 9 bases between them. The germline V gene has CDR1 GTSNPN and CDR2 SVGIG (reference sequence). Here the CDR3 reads CAWSPGGDTQYF. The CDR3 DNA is TGTGCCTGGAGCCCCGGAGGAGATACGCAGTATTTT.

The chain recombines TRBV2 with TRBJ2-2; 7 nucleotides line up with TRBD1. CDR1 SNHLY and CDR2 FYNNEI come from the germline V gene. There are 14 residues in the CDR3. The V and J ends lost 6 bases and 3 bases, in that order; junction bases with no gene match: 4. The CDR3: CASRPTGHTGELFF. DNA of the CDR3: TGTGCCAGCAGGCCGACAGGGCACACCGGGGAGCTGTTTTTT.

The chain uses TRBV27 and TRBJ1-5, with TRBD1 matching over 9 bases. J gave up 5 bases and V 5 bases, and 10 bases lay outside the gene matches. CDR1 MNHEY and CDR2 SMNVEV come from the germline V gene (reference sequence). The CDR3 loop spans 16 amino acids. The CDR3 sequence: CASSVPDRGSYQPQHF. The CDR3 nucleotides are TGTGCCAGCAGTGTACCGGACAGGGGAAGTTATCAGCCCCAGCATTTT.

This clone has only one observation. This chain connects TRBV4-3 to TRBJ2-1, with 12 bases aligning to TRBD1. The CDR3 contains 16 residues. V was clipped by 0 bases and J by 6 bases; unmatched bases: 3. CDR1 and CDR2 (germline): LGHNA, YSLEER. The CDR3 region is CASSQEPGQGANEQFF. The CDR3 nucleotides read TGCGCCAGCAGCCAAGAGCCGGGACAGGGGGCCAATGAGCAGTTCTTC.

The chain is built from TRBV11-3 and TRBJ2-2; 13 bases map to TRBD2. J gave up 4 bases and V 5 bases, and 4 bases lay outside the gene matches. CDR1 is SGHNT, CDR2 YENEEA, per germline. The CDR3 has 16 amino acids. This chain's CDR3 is CASSRLAGGPTGELFF. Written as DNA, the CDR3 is TGTGCCAGCAGCAGACTAGCGGGGGGCCCCACCGGGGAGCTGTTTTTT.

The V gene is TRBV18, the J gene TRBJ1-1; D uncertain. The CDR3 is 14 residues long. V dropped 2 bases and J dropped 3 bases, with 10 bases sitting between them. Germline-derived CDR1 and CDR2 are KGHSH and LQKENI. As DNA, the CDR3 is TGTGCCAGCTCACCATTCCTTGCGGACACTGAAGCTTTCTTT. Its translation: CASSPFLADTEAFF.

The CDR3 sequence: CSVEETGLETQYF. Here the CDR3 DNA reads TGCAGCGTTGAAGAAACAGGGTTAGAGACCCAGTACTTC. The chain has TRBV29-1 and TRBJ2-5, with a weak D call TRBD1 (6 bases). The CDR3 sequence is 13 residues long. CDR1 and CDR2 from the germline V gene are SQVTM and ANQGSEA. The V gene lost 0 bases and the J gene lost 4 bases, with 9 bases spanning the gap.

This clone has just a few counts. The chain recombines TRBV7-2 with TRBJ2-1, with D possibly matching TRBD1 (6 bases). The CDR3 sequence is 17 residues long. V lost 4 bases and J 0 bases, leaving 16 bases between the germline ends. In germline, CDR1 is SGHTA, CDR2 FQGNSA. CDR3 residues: CASSSDTMGASYNEQFF. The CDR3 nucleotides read TGTGCCAGCAGCTCGGACACGATGGGGGCCTCCTACAATGAGCAGTTCTTC.

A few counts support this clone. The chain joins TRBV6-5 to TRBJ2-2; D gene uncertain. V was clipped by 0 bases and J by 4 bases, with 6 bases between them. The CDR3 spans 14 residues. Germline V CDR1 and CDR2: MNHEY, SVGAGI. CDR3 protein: CASSYSGSTGELFF. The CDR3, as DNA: TGTGCCAGCAGTTACTCTGGCAGCACCGGGGAGCTGTTTTTT.

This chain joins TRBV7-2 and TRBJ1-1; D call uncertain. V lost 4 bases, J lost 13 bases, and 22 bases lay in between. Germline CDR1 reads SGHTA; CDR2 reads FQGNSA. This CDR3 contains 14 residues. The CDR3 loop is CASSSGLRPDKVFF. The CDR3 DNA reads TGTGCCAGCAGCTCAGGTCTCCGACCGGATAAAGTTTTCTTT. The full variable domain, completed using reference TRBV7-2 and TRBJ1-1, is GAGVSQSPSNKVTEKGKDVELRCDPISGHTALYWYRQSLGQGLEFLIYFQGNSAPDKSGLPSDRFSAERTGGSVSTLTIQRTQQEDSAVYLCASSSGLRPDKVFFGQGTRLTVV.

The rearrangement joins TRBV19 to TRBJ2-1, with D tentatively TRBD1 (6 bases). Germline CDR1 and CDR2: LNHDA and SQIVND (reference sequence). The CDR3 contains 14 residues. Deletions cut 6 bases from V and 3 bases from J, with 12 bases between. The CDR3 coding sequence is TGTGCCAGTAGGCTGAGGGACAACTACAATGAGCAGTTCTTC. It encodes CASRLRDNYNEQFF.

The CDR3 spells CASSLGGNTGELFF. The CDR3 nucleotides are TGCGCCAGCAGCTTGGGCGGGAACACCGGGGAGCTGTTTTTT. The chain carries TRBV5-1 and TRBJ2-2; unclear D gene. This CDR3 spans 14 amino acids. Trimming took off 0 bases at V and 1 base at J, with 4 bases between the two ends. The germline gives CDR1 SGHRS, CDR2 YFSETQ.